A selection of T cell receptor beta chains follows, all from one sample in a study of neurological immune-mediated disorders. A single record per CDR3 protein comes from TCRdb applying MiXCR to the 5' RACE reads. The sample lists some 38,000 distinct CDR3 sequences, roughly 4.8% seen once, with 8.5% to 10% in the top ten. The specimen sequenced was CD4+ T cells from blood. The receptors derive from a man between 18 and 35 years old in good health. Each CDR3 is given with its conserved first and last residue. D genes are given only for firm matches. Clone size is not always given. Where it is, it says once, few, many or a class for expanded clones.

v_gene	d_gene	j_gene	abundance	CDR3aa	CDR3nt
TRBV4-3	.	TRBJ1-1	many	CASSQGRDILNTEAFF	TGCGCCAGCAGCCAAGGACGGGACATTTTGAACACTGAAGCTTTCTTT
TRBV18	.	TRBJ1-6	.	CASSPEQGGNSPLHF	TGTGCCAGCTCACCAGAGCAGGGCGGGAATTCACCCCTCCACTTT
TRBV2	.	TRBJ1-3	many	CASLGSSGNTIYF	TGTGCCAGCTTGGGGTCGTCTGGAAACACCATATATTTT
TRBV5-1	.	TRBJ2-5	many	CASSLVGETQYF	TGCGCCAGCAGCTTGGTGGGAGAGACCCAGTACTTC
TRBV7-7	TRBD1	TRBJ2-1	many	CASSPGQGAVDEQFF	TGTGCTAGCAGCCCTGGACAGGGGGCGGTGGATGAGCAGTTCTTC
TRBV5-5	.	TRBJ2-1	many	CASSFRPHNEQFF	TGTGCCAGCAGCTTTAGGCCTCACAATGAGCAGTTCTTC
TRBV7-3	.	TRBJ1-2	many	CASSFEGYGYTF	TGTGCCAGCAGCTTCGAGGGTTATGGCTACACCTTC
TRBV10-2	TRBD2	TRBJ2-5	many	CASNPAGAETQYF	TGCGCCAGCAACCCAGCGGGGGCAGAGACCCAGTACTTC
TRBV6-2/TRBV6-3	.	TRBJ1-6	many	CASSLLRGGSPLHF	TGTGCCAGCAGCTTACTTCGAGGGGGTTCACCCCTCCACTTT
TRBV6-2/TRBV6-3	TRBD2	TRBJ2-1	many	CASSSRTSGGSSYNEQFF	TGTGCCAGCAGTTCCCGGACTAGCGGGGGGAGCTCCTACAATGAGCAGTTCTTC
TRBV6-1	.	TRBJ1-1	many	CASSAARRTEAFF	TGTGCCAGCAGTGCGGCGAGGAGGACTGAAGCTTTCTTT
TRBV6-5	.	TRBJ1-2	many	CASSSAGERGYYTF	TGTGCCAGCAGTTCTGCGGGGGAGAGGGGTTACTACACCTTC
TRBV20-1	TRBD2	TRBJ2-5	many	CSARAGGETQYF	TGCAGTGCTAGGGCGGGGGGAGAGACCCAGTACTTC
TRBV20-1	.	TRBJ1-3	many	CSARDPAAGGNTIYF	TGCAGTGCTAGAGACCCGGCGGCCGGAGGAAACACCATATATTTT
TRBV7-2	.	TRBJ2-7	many	CASSRDQEKEQYF	TGTGCCAGCAGCCGGGACCAAGAAAAGGAGCAGTACTTC
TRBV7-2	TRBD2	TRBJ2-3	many	CASSLRVLAGGPTDTQYF	TGTGCCAGCAGCTTAAGGGTTCTAGCGGGGGGGCCGACAGATACGCAGTATTTT
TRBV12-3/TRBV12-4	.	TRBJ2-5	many	CASTTWRGRGETQYF	TGTGCCAGCACTACGTGGCGGGGGCGCGGAGAGACCCAGTACTTC
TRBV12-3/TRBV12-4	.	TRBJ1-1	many	CASSFGQGEAFF	TGTGCCAGCAGTTTCGGTCAAGGTGAAGCTTTCTTT
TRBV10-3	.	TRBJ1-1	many	CAISWAPGGASMNTEAFF	TGTGCCATCAGTTGGGCCCCCGGGGGTGCAAGCATGAACACTGAAGCTTTCTTT